The TCR beta chain under discussion was sequenced for a study of shared T cell receptors in the human thymus. Libraries were prepared by immunoSEQ multiplex PCR; TCRdb keeps only in-frame clonotypes and omits some of them. Among around 340,000 clones listed, 95% were seen once. The CDR3 is made up of 13 amino acids. Germline V gene lookup returns CDR1 MDHEN and CDR2 SYDVKM. Trimming took off 8 bases at V and 6 bases at J, with 14 bases between the two ends. Source material: thymocytes. This chain connects TRBV28 to TRBJ2-4; the D call may be TRBD1 or TRBD2 (5 bases each). The clonotype comes from a human donor. CDR3 sequence: CASQGIGGNIQYF. The CDR3 coding sequence is TGTGCCAGCCAAGGGATTGGGGGAAACATTCAGTACTTC.